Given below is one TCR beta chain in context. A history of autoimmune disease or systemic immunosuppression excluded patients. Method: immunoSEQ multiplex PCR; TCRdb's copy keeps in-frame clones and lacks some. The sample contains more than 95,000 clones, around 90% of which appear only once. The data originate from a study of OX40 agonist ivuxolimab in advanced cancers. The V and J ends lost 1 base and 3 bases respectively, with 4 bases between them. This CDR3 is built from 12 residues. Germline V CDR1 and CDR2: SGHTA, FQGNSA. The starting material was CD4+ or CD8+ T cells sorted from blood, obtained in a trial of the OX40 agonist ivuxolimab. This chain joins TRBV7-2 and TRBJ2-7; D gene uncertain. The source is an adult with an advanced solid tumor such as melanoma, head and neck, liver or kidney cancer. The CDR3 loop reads CASSLVSYEQYF. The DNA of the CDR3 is TGTGCCAGCAGCTTAGTTAGCTACGAGCAGTACTTC.